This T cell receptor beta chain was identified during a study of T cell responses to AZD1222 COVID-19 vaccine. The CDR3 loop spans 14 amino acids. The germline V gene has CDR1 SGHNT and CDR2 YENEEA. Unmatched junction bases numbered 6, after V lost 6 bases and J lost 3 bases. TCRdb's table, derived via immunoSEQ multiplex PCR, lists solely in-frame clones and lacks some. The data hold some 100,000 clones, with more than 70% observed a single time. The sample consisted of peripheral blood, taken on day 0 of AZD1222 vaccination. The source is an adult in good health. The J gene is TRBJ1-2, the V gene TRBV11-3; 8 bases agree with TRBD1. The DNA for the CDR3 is TGTGCCAGCAGTGGGGGGACAGGCGACTATGGCTACACCTTC. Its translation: CASSGGTGDYGYTF.